This TCR beta chain was recovered during a study of T cell responses to AZD1222 COVID-19 vaccine. In the case of this clone: Antigen unknown.

Findings of the study overall: Spike as a whole was targeted by vaccine-associated CD4 TCRs, dominant at 160-218 and 743-854. Possibly, clonal diversity was underestimated; donors were largely white British and included more females.

Libraries were prepared by immunoSEQ multiplex PCR; TCRdb keeps only in-frame clonotypes and omits some of them. This sample has 170,000 or so clones; approximately 93% occur once, and the top ten carry roughly 0.9%. The TCR was taken from an adult in good health. The sequenced sample was peripheral blood, obtained on day 0 of AZD1222 vaccination.

CDR3 sequence: CASSPTRDRLNTEAFF. The CDR3 DNA reads TGTGCCAGCAGTCCCACCCGCGACAGGCTGAACACTGAAGCTTTCTTT. V is TRBV6-2 or TRBV6-3 and J is TRBJ1-1; a possible D gene is TRBD1 (6 bases). The CDR3 contains 16 residues. V was shortened by 5 bases and J by 0 bases, with 16 bases between the two germline ends. Germline loops: CDR1 MNHEY, CDR2 SVGEGT.